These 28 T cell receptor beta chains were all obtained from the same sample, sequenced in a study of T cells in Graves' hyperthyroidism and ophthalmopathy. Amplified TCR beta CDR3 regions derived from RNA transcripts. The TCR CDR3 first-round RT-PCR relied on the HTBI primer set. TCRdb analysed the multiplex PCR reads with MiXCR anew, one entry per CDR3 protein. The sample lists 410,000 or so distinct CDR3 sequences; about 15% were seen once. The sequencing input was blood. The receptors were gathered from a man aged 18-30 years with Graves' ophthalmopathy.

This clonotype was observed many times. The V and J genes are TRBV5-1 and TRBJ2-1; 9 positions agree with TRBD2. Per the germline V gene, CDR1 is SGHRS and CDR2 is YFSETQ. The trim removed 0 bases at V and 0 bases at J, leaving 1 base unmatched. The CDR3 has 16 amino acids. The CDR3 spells CASSLGSGSSYNEQFF. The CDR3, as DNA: TGCGCCAGCAGCTTGGGTAGCGGGAGCTCCTACAATGAGCAGTTCTTC.

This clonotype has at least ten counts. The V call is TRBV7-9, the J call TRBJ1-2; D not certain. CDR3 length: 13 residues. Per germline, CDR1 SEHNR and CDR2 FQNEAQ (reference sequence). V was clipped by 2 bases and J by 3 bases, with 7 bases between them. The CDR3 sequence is CASSLRPDYGYTF. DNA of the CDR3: TGTGCCAGCAGCTTAAGGCCAGACTATGGCTACACCTTC.

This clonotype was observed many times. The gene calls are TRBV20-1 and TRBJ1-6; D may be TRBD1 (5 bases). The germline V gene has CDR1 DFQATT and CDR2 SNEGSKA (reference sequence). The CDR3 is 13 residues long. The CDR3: CSMRGYLNSPLHF. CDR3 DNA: TGCAGCATGCGGGGGTATTTGAATTCACCCCTCCACTTT.

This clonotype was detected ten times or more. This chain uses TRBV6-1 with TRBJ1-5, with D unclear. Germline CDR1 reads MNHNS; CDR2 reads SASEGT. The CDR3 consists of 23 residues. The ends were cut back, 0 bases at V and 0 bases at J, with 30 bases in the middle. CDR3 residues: CASSEATQYSRKYAYGSNQPQHF. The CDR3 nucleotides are TGTGCCAGCAGTGAAGCCACCCAGTACTCACGAAAATACGCTTATGGTAGCAATCAGCCCCAGCATTTT.

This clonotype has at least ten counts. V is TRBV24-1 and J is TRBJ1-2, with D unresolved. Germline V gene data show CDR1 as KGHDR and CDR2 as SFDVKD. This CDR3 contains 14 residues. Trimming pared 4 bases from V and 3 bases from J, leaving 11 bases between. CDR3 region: CATSDSIYYYGYTF. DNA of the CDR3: TGTGCCACCAGTGACTCCATTTACTACTATGGCTACACCTTC.

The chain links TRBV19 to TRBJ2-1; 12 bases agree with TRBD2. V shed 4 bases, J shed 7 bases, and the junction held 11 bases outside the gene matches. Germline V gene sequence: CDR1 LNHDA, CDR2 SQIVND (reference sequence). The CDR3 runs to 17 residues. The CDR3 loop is CASSTGLAGTPGNEQFF. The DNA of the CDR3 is TGTGCCAGTAGTACCGGACTAGCGGGGACTCCGGGGAATGAGCAGTTCTTC. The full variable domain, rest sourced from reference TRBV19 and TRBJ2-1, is DGGITQSPKYLFRKEGQNVTLSCEQNLNHDAMYWYRQDPGQGLRLIYYSQIVNDFQKGDIAEGYSVSREKKESFPLTVTSAQKNPTAFYLCASSTGLAGTPGNEQFFGPGTRLTVL.

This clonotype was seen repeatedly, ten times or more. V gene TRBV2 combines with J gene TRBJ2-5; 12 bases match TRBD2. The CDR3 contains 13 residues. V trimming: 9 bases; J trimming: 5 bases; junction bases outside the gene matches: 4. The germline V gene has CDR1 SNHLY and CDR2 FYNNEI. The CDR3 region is CARRLAGAETQYF. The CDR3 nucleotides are TGTGCCAGGCGACTAGCGGGGGCGGAGACCCAGTACTTC.

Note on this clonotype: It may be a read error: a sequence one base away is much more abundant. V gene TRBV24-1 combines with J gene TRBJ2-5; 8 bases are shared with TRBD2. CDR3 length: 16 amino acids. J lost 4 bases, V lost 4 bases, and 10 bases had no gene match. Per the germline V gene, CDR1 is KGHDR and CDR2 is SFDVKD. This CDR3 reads CATSDLAAGARETQYF. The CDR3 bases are TGTGCCACCAGTGACCTTGCAGCGGGGGCCCGAGAGACCCAGTACTTC.

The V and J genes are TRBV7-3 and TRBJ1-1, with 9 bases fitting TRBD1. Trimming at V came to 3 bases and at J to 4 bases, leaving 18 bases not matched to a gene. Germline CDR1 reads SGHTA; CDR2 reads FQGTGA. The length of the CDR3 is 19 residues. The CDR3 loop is CASSLNPVGTGIDGTEAFF. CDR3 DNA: TGTGCCAGCAGCTTGAACCCGGTCGGGACAGGGATTGATGGCACTGAAGCTTTCTTT. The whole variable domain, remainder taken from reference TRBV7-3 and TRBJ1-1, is GAGVSQTPSNKVTEKGKYVELRCDPISGHTALYWYRQSLGQGPEFLIYFQGTGAADDSGLPNDRFFAVRPEGSVSTLKIQRTERGDSAVYLCASSLNPVGTGIDGTEAFFGQGTRLTVV.

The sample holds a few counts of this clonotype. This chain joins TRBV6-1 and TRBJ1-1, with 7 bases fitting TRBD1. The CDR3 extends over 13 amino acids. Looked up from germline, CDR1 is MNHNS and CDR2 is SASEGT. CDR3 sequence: CGCQGQRNTEAFF. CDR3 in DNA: TGTGGTTGTCAGGGACAGAGGAACACTGAAGCTTTCTTT.

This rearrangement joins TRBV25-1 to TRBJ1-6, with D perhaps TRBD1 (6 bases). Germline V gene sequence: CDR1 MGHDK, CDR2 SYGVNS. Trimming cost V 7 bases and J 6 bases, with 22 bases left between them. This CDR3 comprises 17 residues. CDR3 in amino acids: CASNPGGGQPSNSPLHF. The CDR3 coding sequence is TGTGCCAGCAACCCAGGAGGGGGGCAACCATCTAATTCACCCCTCCACTTT.

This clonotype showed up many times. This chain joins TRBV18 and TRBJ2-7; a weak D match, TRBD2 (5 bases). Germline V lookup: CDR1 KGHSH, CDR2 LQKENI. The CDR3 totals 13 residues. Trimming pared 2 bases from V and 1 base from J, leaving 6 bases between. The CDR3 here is CASSPDYSYEQYF. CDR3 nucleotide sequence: TGTGCCAGCTCACCAGACTATTCCTACGAGCAGTACTTC.

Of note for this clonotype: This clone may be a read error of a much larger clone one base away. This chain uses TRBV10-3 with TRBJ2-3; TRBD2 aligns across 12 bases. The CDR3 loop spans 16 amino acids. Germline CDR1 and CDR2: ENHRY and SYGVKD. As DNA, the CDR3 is TGTGCCAGCAGTGCGACTAGCGGGGGCGACACAGATACGCAGTATTTT. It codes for CASSATSGGDTDTQYF.

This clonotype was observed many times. The CDR3: CASSPPSGRAVHAYNEQFF. Here the CDR3 DNA reads TGTGCCAGCAGCCCCCCTAGCGGGAGGGCCGTCCACGCCTACAATGAGCAGTTCTTC. The V gene is TRBV9, the J gene TRBJ2-1; 12 positions agree with TRBD2. This CDR3 is 19 amino acids long. J gave up 2 bases and V 4 bases, and 13 bases lay outside the gene matches. The germline gives CDR1 SGDLS, CDR2 YYNGEE.

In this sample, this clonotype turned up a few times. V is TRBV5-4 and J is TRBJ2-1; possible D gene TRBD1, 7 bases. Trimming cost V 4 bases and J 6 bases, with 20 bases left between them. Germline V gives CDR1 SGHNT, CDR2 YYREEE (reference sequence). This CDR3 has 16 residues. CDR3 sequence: CASSGGTAMFFNEQFF. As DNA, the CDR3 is TGTGCCAGCAGCGGCGGGACAGCTATGTTTTTCAATGAGCAGTTCTTC.

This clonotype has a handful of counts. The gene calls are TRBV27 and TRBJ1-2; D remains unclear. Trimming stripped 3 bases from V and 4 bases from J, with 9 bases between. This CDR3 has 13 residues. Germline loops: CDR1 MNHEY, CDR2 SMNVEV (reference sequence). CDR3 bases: TGTGCCAGCAGTTTTTTGATGGGCTATGGCTACACCTTC. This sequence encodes CASSFLMGYGYTF.

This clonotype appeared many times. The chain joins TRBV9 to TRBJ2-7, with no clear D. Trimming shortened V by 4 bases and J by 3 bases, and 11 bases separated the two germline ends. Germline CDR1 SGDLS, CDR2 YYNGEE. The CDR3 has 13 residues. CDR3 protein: CASSSPHLYEQYF. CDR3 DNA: TGTGCCAGCAGCTCTCCTCATCTCTACGAGCAGTACTTC.

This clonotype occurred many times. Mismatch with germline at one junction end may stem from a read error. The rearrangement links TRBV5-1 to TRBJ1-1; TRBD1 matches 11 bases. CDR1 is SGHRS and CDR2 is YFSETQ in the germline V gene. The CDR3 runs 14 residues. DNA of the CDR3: TGTGCCAGCAGCCTCGGGACAGGGGGCACTGAAGCTTTCTTT. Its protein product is CASSLGTGGTEAFF.

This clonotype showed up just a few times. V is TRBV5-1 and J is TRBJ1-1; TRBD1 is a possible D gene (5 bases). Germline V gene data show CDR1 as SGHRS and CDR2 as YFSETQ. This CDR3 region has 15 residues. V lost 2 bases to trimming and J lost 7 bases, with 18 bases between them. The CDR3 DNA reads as TGCGCCAGCAGCTTTTTGGGGGAGGGATTCTATGAAGCTTTCTTT. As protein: CASSFLGEGFYEAFF.

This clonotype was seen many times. The CDR3 nucleotides are TGTGCCAGCAGCTTAGACCCAGGCCATGGCTACACCTTC. This gives the protein CASSLDPGHGYTF. The V call is TRBV11-2, the J call TRBJ1-2; D remains unclear. The CDR3 is made up of 13 amino acids. The germline gives CDR1 SGHAT, CDR2 FQNNGV. Deletions cut 0 bases from V and 6 bases from J, with 8 bases between.

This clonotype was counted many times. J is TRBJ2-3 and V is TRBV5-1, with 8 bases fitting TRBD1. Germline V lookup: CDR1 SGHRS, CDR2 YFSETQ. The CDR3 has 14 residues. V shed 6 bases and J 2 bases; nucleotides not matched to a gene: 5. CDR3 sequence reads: CASTGGAYTDTQYF. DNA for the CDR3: TGCGCCAGCACAGGGGGCGCTTACACAGATACGCAGTATTTT.

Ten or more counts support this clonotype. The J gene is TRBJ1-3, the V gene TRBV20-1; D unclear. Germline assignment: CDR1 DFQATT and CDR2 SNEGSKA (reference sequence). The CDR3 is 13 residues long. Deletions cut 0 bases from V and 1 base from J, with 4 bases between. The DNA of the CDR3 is TGCAGTGCTAGAGATCCGTCTGGAAACACCATATATTTT. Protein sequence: CSARDPSGNTIYF.

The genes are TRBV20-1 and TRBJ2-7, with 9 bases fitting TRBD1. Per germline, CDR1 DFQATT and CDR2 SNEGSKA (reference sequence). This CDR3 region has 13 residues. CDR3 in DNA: TGCAGCCTAGTACAGGGGGCAATCGACGAGCAGTACTTC. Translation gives CSLVQGAIDEQYF.

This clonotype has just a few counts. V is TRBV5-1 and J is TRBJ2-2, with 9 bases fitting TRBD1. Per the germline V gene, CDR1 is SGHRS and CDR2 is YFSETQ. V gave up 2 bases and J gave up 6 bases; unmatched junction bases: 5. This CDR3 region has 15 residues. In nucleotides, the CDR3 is TGCGCCAGCAGCTTTGGGACAGGGCGGTCCGGGGAGCTGTTTTTT. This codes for CASSFGTGRSGELFF.

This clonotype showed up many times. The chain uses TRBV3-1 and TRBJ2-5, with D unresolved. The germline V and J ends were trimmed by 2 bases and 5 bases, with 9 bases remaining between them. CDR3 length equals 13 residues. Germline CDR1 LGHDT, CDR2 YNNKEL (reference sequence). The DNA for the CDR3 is TGTGCCAGCAGCCAACGGAGTTGGGAGACCCAGTACTTC. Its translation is CASSQRSWETQYF.

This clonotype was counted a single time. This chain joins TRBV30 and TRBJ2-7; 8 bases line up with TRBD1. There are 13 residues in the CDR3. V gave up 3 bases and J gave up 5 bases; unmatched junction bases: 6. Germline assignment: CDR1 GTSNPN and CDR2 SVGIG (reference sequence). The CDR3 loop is CAWSPGQVHEQYF. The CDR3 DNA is TGTGCCTGGAGCCCGGGACAGGTTCACGAGCAGTACTTC.

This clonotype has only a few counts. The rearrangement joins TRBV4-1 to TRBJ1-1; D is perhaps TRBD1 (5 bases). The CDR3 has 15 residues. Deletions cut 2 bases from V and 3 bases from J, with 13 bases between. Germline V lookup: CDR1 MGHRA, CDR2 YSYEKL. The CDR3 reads CASSQTPRGDTEAFF. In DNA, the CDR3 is TGCGCCAGCAGCCAAACCCCACGGGGGGACACTGAAGCTTTCTTT.

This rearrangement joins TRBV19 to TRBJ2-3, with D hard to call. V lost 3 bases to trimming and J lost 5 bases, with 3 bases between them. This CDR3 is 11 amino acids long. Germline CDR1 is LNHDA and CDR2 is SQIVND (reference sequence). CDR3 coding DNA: TGTGCCAGTAGTATGTTAGATACGCAGTATTTT. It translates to CASSMLDTQYF.